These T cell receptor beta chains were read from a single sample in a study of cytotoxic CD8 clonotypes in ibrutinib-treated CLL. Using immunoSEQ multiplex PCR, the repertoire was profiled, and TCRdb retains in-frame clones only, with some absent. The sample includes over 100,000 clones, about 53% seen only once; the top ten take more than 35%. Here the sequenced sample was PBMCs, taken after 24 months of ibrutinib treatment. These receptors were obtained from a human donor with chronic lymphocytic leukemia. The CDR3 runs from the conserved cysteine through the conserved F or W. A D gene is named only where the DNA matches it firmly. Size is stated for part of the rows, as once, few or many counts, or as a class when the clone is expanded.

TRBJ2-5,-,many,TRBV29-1,CSVRQGVLETQYF,TGCAGCGTTCGGCAGGGAGTGTTGGAGACCCAGTACTTC
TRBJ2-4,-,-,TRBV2,CASEGRLAKNIQYF,TGTGCCAGCGAGGGGCGACTAGCCAAAAACATTCAGTACTTC
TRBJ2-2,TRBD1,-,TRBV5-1,CASSLTGTVNTGELFF,TGCGCCAGCAGCTTAACCGGGACAGTGAACACCGGGGAGCTGTTTTTT
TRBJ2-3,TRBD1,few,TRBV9,CASSAGQGTDTQYF,TGTGCCAGCAGCGCGGGACAGGGTACAGATACGCAGTATTTT
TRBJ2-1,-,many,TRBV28,CASSLVGGPKNEQFF,TGTGCCAGCAGTTTAGTAGGGGGGCCTAAGAATGAGCAGTTCTTC
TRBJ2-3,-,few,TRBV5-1,CASSLGTSTDTQYF,TGCGCCAGCAGCTTGGGTACTAGCACAGATACGCAGTATTTT
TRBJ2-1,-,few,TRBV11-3,CASSFRGRVYNEQFF,TGTGCCAGCAGCTTCCGTGGGCGGGTCTACAATGAGCAGTTCTTC
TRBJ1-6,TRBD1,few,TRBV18,CASHQNRGVDSPLHF,TGTGCCAGCCACCAGAACAGGGGAGTCGATTCACCCCTCCACTTT
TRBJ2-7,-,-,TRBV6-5,CASSRRGGEQYF,TGTGCCAGCAGCCGACGAGGGGGCGAGCAGTACTTC
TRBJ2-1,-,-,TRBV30,CAWSRGGNEQFF,TGTGCCTGGAGTCGCGGAGGCAATGAGCAGTTCTTC
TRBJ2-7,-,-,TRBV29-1,CSVEGRGEQYF,TGCAGCGTTGAAGGGAGGGGGGAGCAGTACTTC
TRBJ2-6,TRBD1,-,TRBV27,CASSVGTGGSSGANVLTF,TGTGCCAGCAGTGTCGGGACAGGGGGCTCCTCTGGGGCCAACGTCCTGACTTTC
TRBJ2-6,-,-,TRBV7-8,CASSPPRGRVAAGANVLTF,TGTGCCAGCAGCCCGCCTCGGGGCAGGGTAGCGGCTGGGGCCAACGTCCTGACTTTC
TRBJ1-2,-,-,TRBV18,CASSPLTQGYGYTF,TGTGCCAGCTCACCGCTTACACAGGGCTATGGCTACACCTTC
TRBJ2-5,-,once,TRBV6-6,CASSYPGTEETQYF,TGTGCCAGCAGTTATCCGGGGACCGAAGAGACCCAGTACTTC
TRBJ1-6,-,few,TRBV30,CAWSVGGSSNNSPLHF,TGTGCCTGGAGTGTTGGCGGGAGCTCGAATAATTCACCCCTCCACTTT
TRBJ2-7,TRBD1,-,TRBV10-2,CASRSDRDAYEQYF,TGCGCCAGCAGGTCGGACAGGGACGCCTACGAGCAGTACTTC
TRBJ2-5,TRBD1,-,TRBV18,CASSQLQGAWETQYF,TGTGCCAGCTCACAGCTACAGGGGGCATGGGAGACCCAGTACTTC
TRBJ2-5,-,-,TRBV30,CAWSEGGLRETQYF,TGTGCCTGGAGTGAAGGCGGACTGCGCGAGACCCAGTACTTC
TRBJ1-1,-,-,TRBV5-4,CASSLIGMNTEAFF,TGTGCCAGCAGCTTGATCGGAATGAACACTGAAGCTTTCTTT
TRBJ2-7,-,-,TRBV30,CAARGLPPEQYF,TGTGCCGCTCGGGGACTTCCGCCCGAGCAGTACTTC
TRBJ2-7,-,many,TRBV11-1,CASSPNPRGSYEQYF,TGTGCCAGCAGCCCAAATCCACGGGGTTCCTACGAGCAGTACTTC
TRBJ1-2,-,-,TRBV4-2,CASSLPGHYGYTF,TGTGCCAGCAGCTTACCCGGGCACTATGGCTACACCTTC
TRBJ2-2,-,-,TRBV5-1,CASNLGLPNTGELFF,TGCGCCAGCAATCTCGGACTGCCGAACACCGGGGAGCTGTTTTTT
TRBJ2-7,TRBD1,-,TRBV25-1,CASSGDRALPYF,TGTGCCAGCAGCGGAGACAGGGCCCTGCCGTACTTC
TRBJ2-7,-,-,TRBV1,CTSSPTSGGAYEQYF,TGCACCAGCAGCCCGACTAGCGGGGGGGCCTACGAGCAGTACTTC
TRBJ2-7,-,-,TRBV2,CASSRRDEQYF,TGTGCCAGCTCCAGGCGGGACGAGCAGTACTTC
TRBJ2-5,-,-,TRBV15,CATSKRWETQYF,TGTGCCACCAGCAAGCGGTGGGAGACCCAGTACTTC
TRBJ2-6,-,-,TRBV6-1,CASSEKTGPGANVLTF,TGTGCCAGCAGTGAAAAAACAGGACCTGGGGCCAACGTCCTGACTTTC
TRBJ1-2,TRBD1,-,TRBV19,CASTPGQGSNGYTF,TGTGCCAGTACGCCCGGACAGGGGTCAAATGGCTACACCTTC